These T cell receptor beta chains were read from a single sample in a study of T cells after yellow fever vaccination. MiXCR, run by TCRdb on the 5' RACE reads, gives a single entry per CDR3 protein. This table holds around 350,000 distinct CDR3 sequences, roughly 6.2% found once. The sample consisted of PBMCs, taken 5 days after the yellow fever booster vaccination. The source is a man aged 25-45 years who received the YFV17D yellow fever vaccine. Both conserved end residues are part of each CDR3. A D gene is named only where the DNA matches it firmly. Not every row has a clone size; where given, it reads once, few, many or a size class.

d_gene	v_gene	abundance	j_gene	CDR3aa	CDR3nt
TRBD1	TRBV2	few	TRBJ2-6	CASSEIGTEGVHSGANVLTF	TGTGCCAGCAGTGAAATAGGGACAGAAGGAGTCCACTCTGGGGCCAACGTCCTGACTTTC
TRBD2	TRBV12-3/TRBV12-4	NA	TRBJ2-1	CASRYTSGEQFF	TGTGCCAGCAGGTATACTAGCGGAGAGCAGTTCTTC
TRBD1	TRBV7-2	many	TRBJ2-7	CASSINRDRAVYEQYF	TGTGCCAGCAGCATCAACCGGGACAGGGCTGTCTACGAGCAGTACTTC
TRBD1	TRBV3-1	few	TRBJ2-6	CASEGQGLSGANVLTF	TGTGCCAGTGAGGGACAGGGTCTCTCCGGGGCCAACGTCCTGACTTTC
TRBD1	TRBV20-1	many	TRBJ2-5	CSASKGATETQYF	TGCAGTGCTAGTAAGGGGGCGACGGAGACCCAGTACTTC
NA	TRBV7-8	NA	TRBJ2-2	CASSLQGFGELFF	TGTGCCAGCAGCTTGCAGGGGTTCGGGGAGCTGTTTTTT
NA	TRBV5-1	many	TRBJ2-2	CASSPDREGGELFF	TGCGCCAGCAGCCCGGACAGGGAGGGCGGGGAGCTGTTTTTT
NA	TRBV5-1	many	TRBJ2-5	CASSLVGGTQETQYF	TGCGCCAGCAGCTTGGTAGGCGGGACCCAAGAGACCCAGTACTTC
TRBD1	TRBV15	many	TRBJ2-1	CATSRGAQGTLGEQFF	TGTGCCACCAGCAGAGGGGCACAGGGGACGCTAGGTGAGCAGTTCTTC
NA	TRBV14	many	TRBJ2-1	CASSLEGPNEQFF	TGTGCCAGCAGCCTCGAAGGGCCGAATGAGCAGTTCTTC
NA	TRBV3-1	few	TRBJ2-1	CASSRRDTTYNEQFF	TGTGCCAGCAGCCGTCGGGACACTACATACAATGAGCAGTTCTTC
NA	TRBV12-3/TRBV12-4	NA	TRBJ2-1	CASSLAGTGRRGYNEQFF	TGTGCCAGCAGTTTAGCCGGGACGGGGCGCCGGGGATACAATGAGCAGTTCTTC
TRBD2	TRBV29-1	many	TRBJ2-1	CSVVLAGGYNEQFF	TGCAGCGTGGTGCTAGCGGGAGGGTACAATGAGCAGTTCTTC
NA	TRBV5-1	few	TRBJ2-7	CASRKERNYEQYF	TGCGCCAGCAGAAAGGAGCGGAACTACGAGCAGTACTTC
TRBD2	TRBV7-2	many	TRBJ2-7	CASSLGTSDYEQYF	TGTGCCAGCAGCTTGGGGACTAGCGACTACGAGCAGTACTTC
NA	TRBV27	few	TRBJ2-3	CASSFRRRVDTQYF	TGTGCCAGCAGTTTTAGGCGGAGGGTGGATACGCAGTATTTT
TRBD1	TRBV6-6	many	TRBJ2-1	CASSYRLGGTDNEQFF	TGTGCCAGCAGTTATAGGCTAGGGGGCACGGATAATGAGCAGTTCTTC
NA	TRBV25-1	few	TRBJ2-2	CASSELVTPGGELFF	TGTGCCAGCAGTGAGCTGGTCACCCCTGGGGGGGAGCTGTTTTTT
NA	TRBV20-1	many	TRBJ1-2	CSASGQNNYGYTF	TGCAGTGCCAGTGGGCAGAATAACTATGGCTACACCTTC
NA	TRBV5-1	many	TRBJ1-2	CASSLAPNRQTYGYTF	TGCGCCAGCAGCTTGGCTCCCAATCGACAGACCTATGGCTACACCTTC
NA	TRBV7-2	NA	TRBJ2-5	CASSQFYGNQETQYF	TGTGCCAGCAGCCAGTTCTACGGGAACCAAGAGACCCAGTACTTC
NA	TRBV7-2	few	TRBJ1-5	CASSSGGINQPQHF	TGTGCCAGCAGTAGTGGGGGGATCAATCAGCCCCAGCATTTT
TRBD2	TRBV28	few	TRBJ2-3	CASSPLAGAVDTQYF	TGTGCCAGCAGTCCATTAGCGGGAGCTGTAGATACGCAGTATTTT
NA	TRBV10-2	NA	TRBJ1-1	CASSEGVGAEAFF	TGCGCCAGCAGTGAGGGGGTAGGTGCTGAAGCTTTCTTT
TRBD2	TRBV13	few	TRBJ2-1	CASSLGLAGWSSYNEQFF	TGTGCCAGCAGCTTGGGACTAGCGGGATGGAGCTCCTACAATGAGCAGTTCTTC
NA	TRBV6-1	NA	TRBJ1-4	CASRQDGDNEKLFF	TGTGCCAGCAGGCAGGACGGAGATAATGAAAAACTGTTTTTT
TRBD2	TRBV5-1	NA	TRBJ2-2	CASSLRTSGRGGELFF	TGCGCCAGCAGCCTACGGACTAGCGGGAGAGGCGGGGAGCTGTTTTTT
NA	TRBV15	few	TRBJ2-1	CATSRDDSTQQFF	TGTGCCACCAGCAGGGACGACAGCACCCAGCAGTTCTTC
TRBD2	TRBV7-2	few	TRBJ2-3	CASSFAGGGQDTQYF	TGTGCCAGCAGCTTCGCGGGAGGAGGCCAAGATACGCAGTATTTT
NA	TRBV7-9	few	TRBJ2-7	CASSPEGGLGNPYEQYF	TGTGCCAGCAGCCCTGAAGGTGGGCTAGGGAATCCGTACGAGCAGTACTTC
NA	TRBV19	NA	TRBJ2-5	CASRAGPRGETQYF	TGTGCCAGTAGAGCGGGACCCAGGGGAGAGACCCAGTACTTC
NA	TRBV28	many	TRBJ2-5	CASSLTGYADETQYF	TGTGCCAGCAGTTTAACGGGATACGCGGACGAGACCCAGTACTTC
NA	TRBV20-1	many	TRBJ2-1	CSAKTSSYNEQFF	TGCAGTGCCAAGACTAGCTCCTACAATGAGCAGTTCTTC
TRBD2	TRBV20-1	NA	TRBJ2-3	CSAPTLGEGSDTQYF	TGCAGCGCTCCCACCTTGGGGGAGGGATCCGATACGCAGTATTTT
TRBD2	TRBV7-2	many	TRBJ2-3	CASTFHGRLTDTQYF	TGTGCCAGCACATTTCACGGGAGGTTAACAGATACGCAGTATTTT
TRBD2	TRBV7-2	NA	TRBJ2-3	CASRLAVTDTQYF	TGTGCCAGCCGACTAGCGGTCACAGATACGCAGTATTTT
TRBD1	TRBV7-9	many	TRBJ2-7	CASSWGTGGYEQYF	TGTGCCAGCAGCTGGGGGACAGGCGGCTACGAGCAGTACTTC
NA	TRBV12-3/TRBV12-4	NA	TRBJ2-2	CASRVQNTGELFF	TGTGCCAGCAGGGTACAGAACACCGGGGAGCTGTTTTTT
TRBD2	TRBV20-1	NA	TRBJ2-3	CSARWEGATQYF	TGCAGTGCTAGATGGGAGGGAGCCACGCAGTATTTT
NA	TRBV12-5	NA	TRBJ2-2	CASSIDIGELFF	TGTGCTAGTAGCATCGACATCGGGGAGCTGTTTTTT
TRBD2	TRBV24-1	few	TRBJ2-2	CATSNSGSSVNGELFF	TGTGCCACCAGTAATAGCGGGAGTTCCGTTAACGGGGAGCTGTTTTTT
NA	TRBV25-1	few	TRBJ1-1	CASSEYMTAEAFF	TGTGCCAGCAGTGAATATATGACAGCCGAAGCTTTCTTT
NA	TRBV7-2	many	TRBJ2-5	CASSLQGWETQYF	TGTGCCAGCAGCTTACAGGGGTGGGAGACCCAGTACTTC
NA	TRBV20-1	few	TRBJ1-5	CSASPGGSNQPQHF	TGCAGTGCTAGTCCGGGGGGGAGCAATCAGCCCCAGCATTTT
NA	TRBV6-5	few	TRBJ2-5	CASSYGPLQETQYF	TGTGCCAGCAGTTATGGTCCGCTCCAAGAGACCCAGTACTTC
TRBD2	TRBV9	few	TRBJ2-3	CASSGGRAITDTQYF	TGTGCCAGCAGCGGTGGGAGGGCCATCACAGATACGCAGTATTTT
NA	TRBV29-1	NA	TRBJ1-1	CSVEVLNTEAFF	TGCAGCGTTGAGGTCCTCAACACTGAAGCTTTCTTT
NA	TRBV20-1	many	TRBJ1-2	CSASRRNYGYTF	TGCAGTGCTAGTCGCAGAAACTATGGCTACACCTTC
NA	TRBV12-3/TRBV12-4	few	TRBJ2-2	CASSFTSPPVGELFF	TGTGCCAGCAGTTTCACAAGCCCTCCGGTCGGGGAGCTGTTTTTT
TRBD2	TRBV7-2	few	TRBJ2-7	CASSNSGGEQYF	TGTGCCAGCAGCAACTCCGGGGGGGAGCAGTACTTC
TRBD1	TRBV6-2/TRBV6-3	many	TRBJ2-7	CASGQGYEQYF	TGTGCCAGCGGACAGGGTTACGAGCAGTACTTC
NA	TRBV15	few	TRBJ1-1	CATSRLTGNTEAFF	TGTGCCACCAGCAGACTAACGGGAAACACTGAAGCTTTCTTT
NA	TRBV27	few	TRBJ2-3	CASGTITDTQYF	TGTGCCAGTGGGACAATCACAGATACGCAGTATTTT
NA	TRBV10-3	few	TRBJ1-6	CAISEREQGNRRYNSPLHF	TGTGCCATCAGTGAGAGGGAGCAGGGAAACCGGCGGTATAATTCACCCCTCCACTTT
NA	TRBV18	few	TRBJ2-2	CASSPRPYGTGELFF	TGTGCCAGCTCACCTCGACCGTATGGCACCGGGGAGCTGTTTTTT
TRBD2	TRBV3-1	few	TRBJ2-1	CASSQGGGLAGGTYNEQFF	TGTGCCAGCAGCCAAGGGGGAGGACTAGCGGGAGGAACCTACAATGAGCAGTTCTTC
TRBD2	TRBV11-2	NA	TRBJ2-1	CASSLVITSVTSSYNEQFF	TGTGCCAGCAGCTTAGTTATTACTAGCGTTACGAGCTCCTACAATGAGCAGTTCTTC
NA	TRBV18	NA	TRBJ2-1	CASSITQGIVNEQFF	TGTGCCAGCTCAATAACACAGGGAATAGTCAATGAGCAGTTCTTC